This section outlines one T cell receptor beta chain sequence together with its context. Sequence at one end of the junction differs from germline and may be a read error. This specimen belongs to a study of blood T cell repertoires in COVID-19. As for the study in general: T cells, B-cell-depleted T cells, or PBMCs supplied cDNA or gDNA.

Profiled with immunoSEQ multiplex PCR; TCRdb holds only in-frame clones, not every one. The table records a few hundred thousand clones, 84% of them present only once. The CDR3 totals 17 residues. Germline lookup yields CDR1 LGHNA and CDR2 YSLEER. The receptor was derived from an elderly woman with active or convalescent COVID-19. The chain links TRBV4-3 to TRBJ2-3, with TRBD1 as a possible D gene (6 bases). Sequencing was performed on peripheral blood. The chain's CDR3 is CASRQDLGAGGTDTQYF. The CDR3, as DNA: TGCGCCAGCAGACAAGATCTGGGGGCGGGCGGGACAGATACGCAGTATTTT.